Sequencing of this TCR beta chain was carried out in a study of blood T cell repertoires in COVID-19. Study background: The United States, Italy and Spain were the sources of the acute and convalescent COVID-19 samples. In each case, the material was cDNA or gDNA derived from T cells, B-cell-depleted T cells, or PBMCs.

The germline V gene encodes CDR1 SGDLS and CDR2 YYNGEE. The CDR3 loop spans 14 amino acids. The V segment lost 4 bases and the J segment 0 bases; nucleotides outside the gene matches: 3. In the authors' methods: Reference gene primer amplification in the assay estimated nucleated cell counts. The protocol was immunoSEQ multiplex PCR, while the TCRdb copy is restricted to in-frame clones and leaves out a portion. V, J and clone size are those of that table, while D and trimming were read from the DNA. The sample carries about 270,000 clones, less than 85% recorded once. The gene calls are TRBV9 and TRBJ1-2, with 7 bases fitting TRBD1. The material sequenced was peripheral blood. The receptor was derived from a woman between 18 and 29 years old with acute or convalescent COVID-19. CDR3 in DNA: TGTGCCAGCAGCAAGACAGGGACTAACTATGGCTACACCTTC. Its translation is CASSKTGTNYGYTF.